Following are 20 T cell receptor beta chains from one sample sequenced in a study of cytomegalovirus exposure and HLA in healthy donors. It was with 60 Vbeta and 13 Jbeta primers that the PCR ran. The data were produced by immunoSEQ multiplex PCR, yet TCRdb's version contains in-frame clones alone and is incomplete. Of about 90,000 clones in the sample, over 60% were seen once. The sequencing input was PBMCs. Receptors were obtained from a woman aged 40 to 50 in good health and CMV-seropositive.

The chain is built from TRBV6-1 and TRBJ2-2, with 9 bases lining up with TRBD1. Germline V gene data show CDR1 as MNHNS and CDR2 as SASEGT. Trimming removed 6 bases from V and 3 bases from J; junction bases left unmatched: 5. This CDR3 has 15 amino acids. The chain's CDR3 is CASRLQGADTGELFF. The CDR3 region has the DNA TGTGCCAGCAGGCTACAGGGGGCGGACACCGGGGAGCTGTTTTTT.

The CDR3 nucleotides are TGTGCCAGCAGTCAAAGCTGGACTAGCGGGACCTACAAGCGGTACGAGCAGTACTTC. Its translation is CASSQSWTSGTYKRYEQYF. The genes are TRBV28 and TRBJ2-7, with 12 bases that match TRBD2. With V trimmed by 5 bases and J by 4 bases, 18 bases remained unmatched. This CDR3 has 19 residues. The germline gives CDR1 MDHEN, CDR2 SYDVKM.

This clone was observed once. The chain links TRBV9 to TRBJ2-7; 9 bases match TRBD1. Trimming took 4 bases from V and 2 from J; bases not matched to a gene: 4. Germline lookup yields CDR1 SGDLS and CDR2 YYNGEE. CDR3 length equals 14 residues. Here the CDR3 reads CASSYRDRAYEQYF. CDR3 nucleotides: TGTGCCAGCAGCTACCGGGACAGGGCCTACGAGCAGTACTTC.

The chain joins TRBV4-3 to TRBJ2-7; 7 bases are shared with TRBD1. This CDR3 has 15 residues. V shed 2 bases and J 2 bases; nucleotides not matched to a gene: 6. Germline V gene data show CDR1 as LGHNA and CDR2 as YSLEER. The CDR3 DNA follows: TGCGCCAGCAGCCAATCCCCTCAGGGGGCCTACGAGCAGTACTTC. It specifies CASSQSPQGAYEQYF.

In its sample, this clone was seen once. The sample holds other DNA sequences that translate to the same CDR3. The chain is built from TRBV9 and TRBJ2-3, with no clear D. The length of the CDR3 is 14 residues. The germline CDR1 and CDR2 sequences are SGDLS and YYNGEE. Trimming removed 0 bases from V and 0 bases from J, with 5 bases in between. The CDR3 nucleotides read TGTGCCAGCAGCGTAGCCGGTAGCACAGATACGCAGTATTTT. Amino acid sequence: CASSVAGSTDTQYF.

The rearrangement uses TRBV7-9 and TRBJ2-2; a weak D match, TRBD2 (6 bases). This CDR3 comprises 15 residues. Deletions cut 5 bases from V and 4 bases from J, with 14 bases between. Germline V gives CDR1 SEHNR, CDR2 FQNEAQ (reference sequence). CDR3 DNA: TGTGCCAGCAGCGAATGGACGGGACTCACCGGGGAGCTGTTTTTT. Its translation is CASSEWTGLTGELFF.

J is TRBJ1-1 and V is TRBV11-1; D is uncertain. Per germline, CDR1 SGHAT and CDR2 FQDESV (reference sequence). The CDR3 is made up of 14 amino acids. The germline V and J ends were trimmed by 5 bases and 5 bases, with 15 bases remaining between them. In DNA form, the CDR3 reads TGTGCCAGCAGCCTAGAAAGAGCGTTGACTGAAGCTTTCTTT. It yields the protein CASSLERALTEAFF.

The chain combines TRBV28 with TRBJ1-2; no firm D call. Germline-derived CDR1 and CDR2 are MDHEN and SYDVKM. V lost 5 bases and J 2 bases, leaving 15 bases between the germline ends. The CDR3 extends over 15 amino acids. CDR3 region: CASSVSGGRNYGYTF. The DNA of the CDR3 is TGTGCCAGCAGTGTCTCAGGAGGGAGAAACTATGGCTACACCTTC.

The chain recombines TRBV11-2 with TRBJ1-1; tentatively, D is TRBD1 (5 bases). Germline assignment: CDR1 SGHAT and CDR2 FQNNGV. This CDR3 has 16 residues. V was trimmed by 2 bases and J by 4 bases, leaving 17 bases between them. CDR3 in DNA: TGTGCCAGCAGCTTAAGGAGGGGAGCGTCCCCCACTGAAGCTTTCTTT. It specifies CASSLRRGASPTEAFF.

CDR3 nucleotide sequence: TGTGCGAGTAGGGCTAGCCTTGAGGGGGAGCTGTTTTTT. Residues: CASRASLEGELFF. This chain links TRBV7-7 with TRBJ2-2; maybe TRBD2 (5 bases). The CDR3 has 13 residues. Per germline, CDR1 SSHAT and CDR2 FNYEAQ (reference sequence). Variable domain in full (rest from reference TRBV7-7 and TRBJ2-2): GAGVSQSPRYKVTKRGQDVTLRCDPISSHATLYWYQQALGQGPEFLTYFNYEAQPDKSGLPSDRFSAERPEGSISTLTIQRTEQRDSAMYRCASRASLEGELFFGEGSRLTVL.

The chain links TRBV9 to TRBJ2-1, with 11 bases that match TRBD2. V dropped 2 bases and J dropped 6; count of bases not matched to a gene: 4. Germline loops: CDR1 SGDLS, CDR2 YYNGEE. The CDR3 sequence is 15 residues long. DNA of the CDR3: TGTGCCAGCAGCGTTGGTAGCGGGAGGGCCAATGAGCAGTTCTTC. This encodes CASSVGSGRANEQFF.

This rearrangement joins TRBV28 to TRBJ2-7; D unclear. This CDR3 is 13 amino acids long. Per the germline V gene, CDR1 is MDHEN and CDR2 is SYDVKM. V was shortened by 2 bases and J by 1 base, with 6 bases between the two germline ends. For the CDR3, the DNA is TGTGCCAGCAGTTTAATGCAGTCCTACGAGCAGTACTTC. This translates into CASSLMQSYEQYF.

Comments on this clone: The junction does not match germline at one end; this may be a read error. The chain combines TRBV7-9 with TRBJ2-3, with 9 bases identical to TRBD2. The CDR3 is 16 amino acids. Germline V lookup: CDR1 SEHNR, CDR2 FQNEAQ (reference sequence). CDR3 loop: CSSSSPQREGTDTQYF. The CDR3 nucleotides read TGTTCCAGCAGCTCCCCACAGCGGGAGGGCACAGATACGCAGTATTTT. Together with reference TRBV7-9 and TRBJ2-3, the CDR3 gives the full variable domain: DTGVSQNPRHKITKRGQNVTFRCDPISEHNRLYWYRQTLGQGPEFLTYFQNEAQLEKSRLLSDRFSAERPKGSFSTLEIQRTEQGDSAMYLCSSSSPQREGTDTQYFGPGTRLTVL.

CDR3 DNA: TGTGCCAGCAGCGACGGCGGGGGGGGCTGGGAGACCCAGTACTTC. This sequence encodes CASSDGGGGWETQYF. The chain has TRBV7-2 and TRBJ2-5, with TRBD2 identical over 9 bases. Germline V CDR1 and CDR2: SGHTA, FQGNSA. This CDR3 comprises 15 residues. With V trimmed by 5 bases and J by 5 bases, 9 bases remained unmatched.

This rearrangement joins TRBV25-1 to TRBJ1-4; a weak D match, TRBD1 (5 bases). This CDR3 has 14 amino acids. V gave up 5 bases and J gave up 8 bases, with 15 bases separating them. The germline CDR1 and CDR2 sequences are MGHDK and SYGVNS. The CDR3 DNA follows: TGTGCCAGCAGTTCCCCTGGGGCAACGGAAAAACTGTTTTTT. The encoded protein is CASSSPGATEKLFF.

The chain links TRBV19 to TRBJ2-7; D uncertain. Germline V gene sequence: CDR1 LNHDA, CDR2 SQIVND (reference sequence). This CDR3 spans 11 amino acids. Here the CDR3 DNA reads TGTGTTGGTGCGTCGCTCTACGAGCAGTACTTC. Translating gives CVGASLYEQYF. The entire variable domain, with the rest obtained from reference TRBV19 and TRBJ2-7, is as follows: DGGITQSPKYLFRKEGQNVTLSCEQNLNHDAMYWYRQDPGQGLRLIYYSQIVNDFQKGDIAEGYSVSREKKESFPLTVTSAQKNPTAFYLCVGASLYEQYFGPGTRLTVT.

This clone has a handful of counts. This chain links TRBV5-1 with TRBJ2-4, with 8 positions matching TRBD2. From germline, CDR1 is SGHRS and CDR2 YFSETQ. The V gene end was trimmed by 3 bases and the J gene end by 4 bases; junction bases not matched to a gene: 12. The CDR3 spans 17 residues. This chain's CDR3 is CASSSNLGGGLKNIQYF. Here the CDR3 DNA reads TGCGCCAGCAGCTCCAACCTCGGGGGGGGACTAAAAAACATTCAGTACTTC.

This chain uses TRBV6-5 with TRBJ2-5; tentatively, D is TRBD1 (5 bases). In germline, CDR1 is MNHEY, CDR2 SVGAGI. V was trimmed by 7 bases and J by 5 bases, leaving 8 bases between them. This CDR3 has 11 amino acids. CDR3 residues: CASKQGETQYF. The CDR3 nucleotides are TGTGCCAGCAAGCAGGGTGAGACCCAGTACTTC.

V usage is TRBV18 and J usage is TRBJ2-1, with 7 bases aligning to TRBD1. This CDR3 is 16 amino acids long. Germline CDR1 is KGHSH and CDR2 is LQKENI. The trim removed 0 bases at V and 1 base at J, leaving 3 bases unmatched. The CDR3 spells CASSPPGTVSYNEQFF. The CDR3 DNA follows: TGTGCCAGCTCACCACCGGGGACAGTTTCCTACAATGAGCAGTTCTTC.

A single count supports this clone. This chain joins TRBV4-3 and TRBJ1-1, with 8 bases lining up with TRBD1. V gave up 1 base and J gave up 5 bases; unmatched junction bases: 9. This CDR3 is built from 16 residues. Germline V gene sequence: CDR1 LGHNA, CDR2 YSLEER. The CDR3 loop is CASSQVQGVVRTEAFF. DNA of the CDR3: TGCGCCAGCAGCCAAGTACAGGGGGTGGTGAGGACTGAAGCTTTCTTT.